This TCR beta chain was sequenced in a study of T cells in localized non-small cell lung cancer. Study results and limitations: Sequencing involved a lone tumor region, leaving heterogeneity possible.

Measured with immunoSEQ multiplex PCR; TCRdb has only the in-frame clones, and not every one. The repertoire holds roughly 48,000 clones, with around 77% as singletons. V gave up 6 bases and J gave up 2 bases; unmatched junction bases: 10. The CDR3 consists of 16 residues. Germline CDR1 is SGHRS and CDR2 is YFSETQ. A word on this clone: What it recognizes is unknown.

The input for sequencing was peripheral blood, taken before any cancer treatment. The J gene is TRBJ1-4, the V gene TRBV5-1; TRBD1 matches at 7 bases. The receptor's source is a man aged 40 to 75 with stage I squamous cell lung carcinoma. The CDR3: CASKAGPGGTNEKLFF. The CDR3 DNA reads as TGCGCCAGCAAAGCAGGGCCAGGGGGTACTAATGAAAAACTGTTTTTT.